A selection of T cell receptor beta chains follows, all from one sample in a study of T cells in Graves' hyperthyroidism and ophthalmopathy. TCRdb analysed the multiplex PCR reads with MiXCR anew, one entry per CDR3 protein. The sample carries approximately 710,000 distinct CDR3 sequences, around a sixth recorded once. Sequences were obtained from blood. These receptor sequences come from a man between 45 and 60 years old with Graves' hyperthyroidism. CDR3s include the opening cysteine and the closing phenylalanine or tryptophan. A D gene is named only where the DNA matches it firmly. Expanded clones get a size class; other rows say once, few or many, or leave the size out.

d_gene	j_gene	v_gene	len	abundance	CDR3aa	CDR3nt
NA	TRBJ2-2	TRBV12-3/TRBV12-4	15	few	CASISRTLGFGELFF	TGTGCCAGCATTTCCCGGACGTTGGGCTTCGGGGAGCTGTTTTTT
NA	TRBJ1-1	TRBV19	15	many	CASSISFPPPTEAFF	TGTGCCAGTAGTATTAGTTTCCCTCCGCCCACTGAAGCTTTCTTT
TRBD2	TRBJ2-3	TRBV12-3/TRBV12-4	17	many	CASSLRWTSGPGGTQYF	TGTGCCAGCAGTTTAAGGTGGACTAGCGGTCCGGGGGGTACGCAGTATTTT
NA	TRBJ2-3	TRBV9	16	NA	CASSMSGRGDGDTQYF	TGTGCCAGCAGCATGTCGGGAAGGGGGGATGGGGATACGCAGTATTTT
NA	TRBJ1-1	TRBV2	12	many	CASSISHTEAFF	TGTGCCAGCAGCATCTCACACACTGAAGCTTTCTTT
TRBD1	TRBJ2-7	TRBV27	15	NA	CASKQGQGVTGEQYF	TGTGCCAGCAAACAAGGACAGGGGGTAACAGGCGAGCAGTACTTC
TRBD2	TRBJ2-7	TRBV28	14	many	CASSSAGGIEEQYF	TGTGCCAGCAGTTCCGCGGGAGGGATTGAAGAGCAGTACTTC
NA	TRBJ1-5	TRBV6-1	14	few	CASGAEWSNQPQHF	TGTGCCAGCGGCGCAGAATGGAGCAATCAGCCCCAGCATTTT
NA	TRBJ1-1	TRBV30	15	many	CAWSVPVVRNTEAFF	TGTGCCTGGAGTGTACCCGTGGTCAGAAACACTGAAGCTTTCTTT
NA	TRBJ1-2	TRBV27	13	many	CASSLGRSYGYTF	TGTGCCAGCAGTTTAGGCCGCTCATATGGCTACACCTTC